This T cell receptor beta chain was identified in a study of T-cell memory formation after mild COVID-19. Study details: TCR clusters largely stayed donor specific.

The CDR3 runs 13 residues. CDR1 and CDR2 from the germline V gene are SQVTM and ANQGSEA. Trimming took 7 bases from V and 2 from J; bases not matched to a gene: 7. This clonotype was found once. Researchers used 5'RACE with constant-segment primers to make TCR alpha and TCR beta cDNA libraries that carry sample barcodes and UMIs. Using its own MiXCR run on the 5' RACE reads, TCRdb lists one record per CDR3 protein. The repertoire has roughly 42,000 distinct CDR3 sequences, 7.3% of them found once; the top ten carry approximately 1.3%. The sample taken for sequencing was PBMCs or a T cell subset sorted from them (not recorded which). This sequence originates from a man younger than 35 who had mild COVID-19 (a few samples of this study predate the infection). Cell type and time point are not known. The gene calls are TRBV29-1 and TRBJ2-5; 7 nucleotides align to TRBD2. The CDR3 loop is CSASPGGQETQYF. Here the CDR3 DNA reads TGCAGCGCTTCCCCGGGGGGTCAAGAGACCCAGTACTTC.